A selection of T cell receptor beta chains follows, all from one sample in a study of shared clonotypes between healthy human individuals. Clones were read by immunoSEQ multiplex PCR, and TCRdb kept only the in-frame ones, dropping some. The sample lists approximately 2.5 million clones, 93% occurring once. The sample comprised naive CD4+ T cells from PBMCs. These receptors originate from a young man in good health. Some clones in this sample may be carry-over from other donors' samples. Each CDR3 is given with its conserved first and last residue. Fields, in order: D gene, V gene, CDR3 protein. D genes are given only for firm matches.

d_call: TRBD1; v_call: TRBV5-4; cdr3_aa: CASSAGQANYGYTF
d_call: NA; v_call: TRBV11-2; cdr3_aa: CASSLGPQEAKLFF
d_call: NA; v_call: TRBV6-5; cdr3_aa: CATHRTGKNEKLFF
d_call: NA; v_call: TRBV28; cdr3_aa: CASSLSRQPQHF
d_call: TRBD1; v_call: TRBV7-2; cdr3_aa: CASSPTGQGDTEAFF
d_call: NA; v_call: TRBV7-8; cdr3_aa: CASSYLLRGTDTQYF
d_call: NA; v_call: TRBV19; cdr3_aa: CASSPHREIQPQHF
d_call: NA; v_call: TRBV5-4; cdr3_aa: CASSFDWALGDEQFF
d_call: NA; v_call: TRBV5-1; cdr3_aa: CASSLAFGAAQFF
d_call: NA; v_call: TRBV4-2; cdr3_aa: CASSPRGRVEETQYF
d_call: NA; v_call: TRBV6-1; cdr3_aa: CASRTTDRNTEAFF
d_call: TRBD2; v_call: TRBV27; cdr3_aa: CASRGGWEGTQYF
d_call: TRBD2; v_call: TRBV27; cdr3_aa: CASSLLFLSGREVIYNEQFF
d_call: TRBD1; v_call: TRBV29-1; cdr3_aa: CSVLPGQGKNIQYF
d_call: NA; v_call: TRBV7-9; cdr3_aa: CASSIRQVPSYEQYF
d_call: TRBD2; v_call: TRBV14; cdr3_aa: CASGTTSGSNEQFF
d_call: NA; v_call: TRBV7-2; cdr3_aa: CASSVSAGLSSYNEQFF
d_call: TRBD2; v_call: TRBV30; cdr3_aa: CAWMPLAGGRNGELFF
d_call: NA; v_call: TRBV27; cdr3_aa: CASSLGARLAGVSETQYF
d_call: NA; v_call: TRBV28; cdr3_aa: CASGEFQLRSNQPQHF
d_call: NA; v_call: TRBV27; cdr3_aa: CASSKGGTGWGDYTF
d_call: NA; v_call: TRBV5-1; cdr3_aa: CASSRETGRGTQETQYF
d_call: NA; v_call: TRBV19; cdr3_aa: CASSPPGLSLVGELFF
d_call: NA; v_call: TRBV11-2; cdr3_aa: CASSLTPGHFSGNTIYF
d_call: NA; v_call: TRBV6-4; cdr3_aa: CASSDDRMDTQYF
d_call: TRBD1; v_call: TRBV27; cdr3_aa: CASSYQGATNEKLFF
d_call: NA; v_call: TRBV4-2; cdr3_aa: CASSQGPSVTLGSPLHF
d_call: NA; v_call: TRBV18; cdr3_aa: CASSPGRGSVRAEAFF
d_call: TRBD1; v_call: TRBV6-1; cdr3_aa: CASSEQDRYYEQYF
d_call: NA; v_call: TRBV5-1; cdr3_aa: CASSTRPIQGGFPGELFF
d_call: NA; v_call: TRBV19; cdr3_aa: CASNSGAGNQPQHF
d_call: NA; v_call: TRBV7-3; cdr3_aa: CASSLSANQPQHF
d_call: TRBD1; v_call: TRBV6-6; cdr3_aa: CASSDRGSGANVLTF
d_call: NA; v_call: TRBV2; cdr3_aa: CATSGLGGNNEQFF
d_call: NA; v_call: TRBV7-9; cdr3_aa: CASSLGTNSGANVLTF
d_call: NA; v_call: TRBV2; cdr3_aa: CASSEQGRRRNTEAFF
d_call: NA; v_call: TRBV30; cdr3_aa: CAWSSIKGYEQFF
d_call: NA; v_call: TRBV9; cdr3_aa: CASSVVRDDGYTF
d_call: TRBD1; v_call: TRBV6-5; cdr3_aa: CASSYSKAGGSGYTF
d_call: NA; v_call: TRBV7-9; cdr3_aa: CASSSPRDRSVGYTF
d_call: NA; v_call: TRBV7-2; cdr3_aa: CASSSLGRELGQFF
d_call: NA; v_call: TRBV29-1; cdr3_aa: CSVGGQHNQPQHF
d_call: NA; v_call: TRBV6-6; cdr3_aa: CASSDQTVYEQYF
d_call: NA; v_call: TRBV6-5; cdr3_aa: CARPITWGYTF
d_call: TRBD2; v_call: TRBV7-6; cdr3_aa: CASSPSTGGTNNEQFF
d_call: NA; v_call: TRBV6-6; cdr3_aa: CASSRGLGRSDEQFF